These T cell receptor beta chains were read from a single sample in a study of T cells in Graves' hyperthyroidism and ophthalmopathy. Each CDR3 protein is one row after TCRdb ran MiXCR on the multiplex PCR reads. The sample gives around 280,000 distinct CDR3 sequences, about 14% of which show up once; about 8% is in the top ten. The sequenced sample was blood. These receptors were taken from a woman aged 30 to 39 with Graves' hyperthyroidism that later progressed to Graves' ophthalmopathy. Each CDR3 is given with its conserved first and last residue. The D gene is left open where the match is weak. Clone size appears in some rows only: once, few, many, or a class for an expanded clone.

J | D | V | size | CDR3 | DNA
TRBJ2-2 | TRBD2 | TRBV9 | many | CASSVGGRVTGELFF | TGTGCCAGCAGCGTAGGCGGGAGAGTCACCGGGGAGCTGTTTTTT
TRBJ2-3 | TRBD2 | TRBV28 | many | CASDFSGPSSTDTQYF | TGTGCCAGCGATTTTAGCGGGCCCTCTAGCACAGATACGCAGTATTTT
TRBJ2-7 | TRBD2 | TRBV28 | many | CATAGGLAFIEQYF | TGTGCCACGGCGGGGGGACTAGCGTTCATCGAGCAGTACTTC
TRBJ2-3 | - | TRBV20-1 | - | CSASNGGRGTDTQYF | TGCAGTGCTTCCAACGGGGGGCGCGGCACAGATACGCAGTATTTT
TRBJ1-3 | - | TRBV28 | many | CASSLEGLLGGGPGNTIYF | TGTGCCAGCAGTTTAGAGGGCCTTCTCGGAGGGGGGCCTGGAAACACCATATATTTT
TRBJ1-5 | - | TRBV27 | many | CASSLVVGNQPQHF | TGTGCCAGCAGTTTAGTTGTGGGTAATCAGCCCCAGCATTTT
TRBJ2-3 | - | TRBV19 | - | CASSALGTSTDTQYF | TGTGCCAGTAGTGCTTTGGGGACTAGCACAGATACGCAGTATTTT
TRBJ1-4 | - | TRBV19 | - | CASSSIGEQGRGLFF | TGTGCCAGTAGTTCCATAGGGGAACAGGGAAGAGGACTGTTTTTT
TRBJ1-1 | TRBD1 | TRBV18 | - | CASSRRQGTTNTEALF | TGTGCCAGCTCACGGAGACAGGGGACGACGAACACTGAAGCTCTCTTT
TRBJ1-5 | - | TRBV20-1 | many | CSARDALGEGQPQHF | TGCAGTGCTAGAGATGCGCTTGGGGAGGGACAGCCCCAGCATTTT
TRBJ2-1 | TRBD2 | TRBV14 | many | CASSQPGLGHVEQFF | TGTGCCAGCAGTCAACCGGGACTAGGTCATGTGGAGCAGTTCTTC
TRBJ2-5 | - | TRBV19 | - | CAVGGGETQYF | TGTGCCGTTGGGGGCGGGGAGACCCAGTACTTC
TRBJ2-1 | - | TRBV7-3 | many | CASSPSEDGHEQFF | TGTGCCAGCAGCCCATCCGAGGACGGGCATGAGCAGTTCTTC
TRBJ2-3 | - | TRBV3-1 | many | CASSQEPGDLDTQYF | TGTGCCAGCAGCCAGGAACCAGGGGACCTAGATACGCAGTATTTT
TRBJ1-6 | - | TRBV3-1 | many | CASSITDRKDSPLHF | TGTGCCAGCAGCATAACCGACAGGAAGGATTCACCCCTCCACTTT
TRBJ2-1 | TRBD2 | TRBV29-1 | many | CSGGGLAGAKSYNEQFF | TGCAGCGGTGGCGGTCTAGCGGGAGCGAAATCCTACAATGAGCAGTTCTTC
TRBJ1-5 | - | TRBV3-1 | - | CASSQEFQGHQPQHF | TGTGCCAGCAGCCAAGAGTTTCAGGGGCATCAGCCCCAGCATTTT
TRBJ2-7 | TRBD2 | TRBV3-1 | many | CASSPGLAGVKGEQYF | TGTGCCAGCAGCCCTGGACTAGCGGGCGTTAAAGGCGAGCAGTACTTC
TRBJ2-7 | - | TRBV9 | many | CASSVSTSSSYEQYF | TGTGCCAGCAGCGTATCGACGAGTAGCTCCTACGAGCAGTACTTC
TRBJ1-1 | - | TRBV11-2 | many | CASSLWGSLNTEAFF | TGTGCCAGCAGCTTGTGGGGATCCCTGAACACTGAAGCTTTCTTT
TRBJ2-2 | TRBD2 | TRBV5-1 | few | CASRNLAGPTGELFF | TGCGCCAGCAGGAATCTAGCGGGTCCTACCGGGGAGCTGTTTTTT
TRBJ1-3 | - | TRBV20-1 | many | CSARTTDSGNTIYF | TGCAGTGCTAGAACTACAGACTCTGGAAACACCATATATTTT
TRBJ2-3 | - | TRBV9 | many | CASRGLTDTQYF | TGTGCCAGCCGAGGTCTCACAGATACGCAGTATTTT
TRBJ2-3 | - | TRBV29-1 | few | CSVLPYLASASTDTQYF | TGCAGCGTTCTCCCCTACTTGGCTAGCGCAAGCACAGATACGCAGTATTTT
TRBJ1-5 | - | TRBV7-3 | once | CASRFTVNQPQHF | TGTGCCAGCAGATTTACAGTGAATCAGCCCCAGCATTTT
TRBJ2-7 | - | TRBV20-1 | many | CSVNRVSYEQYF | TGCAGTGTTAACAGGGTCTCCTACGAGCAGTACTTC
TRBJ2-7 | - | TRBV12-3/TRBV12-4 | many | CASRSDSYEQYF | TGTGCCAGCAGGAGCGATTCCTACGAGCAGTACTTC